The rows below give T cell receptor beta chains drawn from one sample of a study of somatic mutations in cytotoxic T cells in rheumatoid arthritis. Sequencing used immunoSEQ multiplex PCR; TCRdb keeps in-frame clones, though not all of them. In the table there are about 14,000 clones, 60% to 85% of which are singletons. The material sequenced was CD8+ T cells sorted from blood. Receptor source: an adult with rheumatoid arthritis. Both conserved end residues are part of each CDR3. The order of the fields is D gene, clone size, V gene, J gene, CDR3 protein, CDR3 DNA. The D gene is left open where the match is weak. Size is stated for part of the rows, as once, few or many counts, or as a class when the clone is expanded.

NA,few,TRBV19,TRBJ1-1,CASSRRNTEAFF,TGTGCCAGTAGTAGGCGGAACACTGAAGCTTTCTTT
NA,few,TRBV4-1,TRBJ2-2,CASSPQVLPGELFF,TGCGCCAGCAGCCCCCAGGTCTTACCCGGGGAGCTGTTTTTT
TRBD1,NA,TRBV27,TRBJ2-2,CASGQGVTGELFF,TGTGCCAGTGGACAGGGGGTCACCGGGGAGCTGTTTTTT
TRBD2,once,TRBV28,TRBJ2-1,CASTPAGSYNEQFF,TGTGCCAGCACCCCAGCGGGGTCCTACAATGAGCAGTTCTTC
TRBD2,NA,TRBV7-8,TRBJ2-1,CASSLGSGGVPEQFF,TGTGCCAGCAGCTTAGGGAGCGGGGGGGTTCCTGAGCAGTTCTTC
NA,NA,TRBV2,TRBJ1-2,CASSEDGSSRDGYTF,TGTGCCAGCAGTGAAGACGGCAGCAGCCGGGATGGCTACACCTTC
NA,NA,TRBV27,TRBJ1-2,CASSLNRANYGYTF,TGTGCCAGCAGTTTGAACCGCGCTAACTATGGCTACACCTTC
TRBD1,NA,TRBV7-9,TRBJ2-5,CASSTPGGPETQYF,TGTGCCAGCAGCACTCCAGGGGGCCCTGAGACCCAGTACTTC
NA,NA,TRBV4-2,TRBJ2-7,CASSLRLGEFHEQYF,TGTGCCAGCAGCCTGAGACTGGGAGAGTTCCACGAGCAGTACTTC
TRBD2,NA,TRBV14,TRBJ2-3,CASTKGGIAGRTDTQYF,TGTGCCAGCACCAAAGGCGGGATAGCGGGTCGCACAGATACGCAGTATTTT
TRBD1,few,TRBV6-5,TRBJ1-6,CASTYWGQTNSPLHF,TGTGCCAGCACCTACTGGGGACAGACTAATTCACCCCTCCACTTT
NA,NA,TRBV4-1,TRBJ2-7,CASSGRVNSYEQYF,TGCGCCAGCAGCGGGCGGGTGAACTCCTACGAGCAGTACTTC
NA,NA,TRBV5-8,TRBJ1-4,CASSWVNEKLFF,TGTGCCAGCAGCTGGGTTAATGAAAAACTGTTTTTT
NA,NA,TRBV5-6,TRBJ2-1,CASSFGYEQFF,TGTGCCAGCAGCTTTGGCTATGAGCAGTTCTTC
NA,medium-sized,TRBV5-6,TRBJ2-1,CASSSGRKDEQFF,TGTGCCAGCAGCTCCGGACGGAAGGATGAGCAGTTCTTC
NA,NA,TRBV10-2,TRBJ2-1,CASTGFHNEQFF,TGCGCCAGTACAGGGTTCCACAATGAGCAGTTCTTC
NA,NA,TRBV6-6,TRBJ1-5,CASSYSTGSNQPQHF,TGTGCCAGCAGTTACTCGACGGGTAGCAATCAGCCCCAGCATTTT
NA,NA,TRBV7-6,TRBJ1-4,CASSSLPPGRRDEKLFF,TGTGCCAGCAGCTCACTACCACCGGGGAGACGAGATGAAAAACTGTTTTTT
NA,NA,TRBV28,TRBJ2-1,CASSGTFGAANEQFF,TGTGCCAGCAGTGGGACCTTCGGGGCGGCCAATGAGCAGTTCTTC
NA,NA,TRBV6-6,TRBJ2-1,CASSYSASNEQFF,TGTGCCAGCAGTTACTCCGCTTCCAATGAGCAGTTCTTC
NA,NA,TRBV10-2,TRBJ2-2,CAAQPGGRDTGELFF,TGCGCCGCCCAACCCGGGGGGCGGGACACCGGGGAGCTGTTTTTT
NA,NA,TRBV7-2,TRBJ2-1,CASSFLGVGEQFF,TGTGCCAGCAGCTTCCTGGGGGTCGGAGAGCAGTTCTTC
NA,NA,TRBV7-9,TRBJ1-1,CASSPTRNTEAFF,TGTGCCAGCAGCCCCACAAGGAACACTGAAGCTTTCTTT
NA,NA,TRBV5-1,TRBJ2-2,CASSLTGTGELFF,TGCGCCAGCAGCCTAACAGGAACCGGGGAGCTGTTTTTT
NA,NA,TRBV5-1,TRBJ2-1,CASSLEYNEQFF,TGCGCCAGCAGCTTGGAATACAATGAGCAGTTCTTC
NA,NA,TRBV7-2,TRBJ2-5,CASTSPSSFIRSETQYF,TGTGCCAGCACCTCCCCGAGTAGCTTCATTCGGTCAGAGACCCAGTACTTC
NA,once,TRBV5-6,TRBJ2-5,CASSGGPQETQYF,TGTGCCAGCAGCGGCGGACCACAAGAGACCCAGTACTTC
TRBD1,NA,TRBV28,TRBJ2-3,CASSLDRIGTDTQYF,TGTGCCAGCAGTTTGGACAGGATAGGGACAGATACGCAGTATTTT
NA,NA,TRBV4-2,TRBJ1-5,CASSFQGRDQPQHF,TGTGCCAGCAGCTTCCAGGGTAGGGATCAGCCCCAGCATTTT